A single TCR beta chain is shown here with its context. Its antigen is as yet unknown. The entry originates in a study of T-cell memory formation after mild COVID-19. Study context: Most TCR clusters belonged to a single donor. Regarding the study as a whole: Shrinking CD4+ clones were chiefly CM and EM; CD8+ ones were chiefly EMRA. Certain responding clones were present in pre-infection memory, suggesting participation of cross-reactive memory.

With constant-segment primers, 5'RACE yielded cDNA libraries of TCR alpha and TCR beta that carried sample barcodes and UMIs. TCRdb called the 5' RACE reads again in MiXCR, with one record for every CDR3 protein. The data show 65,000 to 90,000 distinct CDR3 sequences, around 13% seen once. The source of this sequence is a man aged 18-30 years who had mild COVID-19 (a few samples of this study predate the infection). Cell type and time point are not known. Sequencing used PBMCs or a T cell subset sorted from them (not recorded which).

CDR3 residues: CASSYTPSGGDNEQFF. The CDR3 DNA follows: TGTGCCAGCAGTTACACTCCTAGCGGGGGGGACAATGAGCAGTTCTTC. The chain couples TRBV6-2 or TRBV6-3 to TRBJ2-1; 12 bases are shared with TRBD2. The CDR3 extends over 16 amino acids. From germline, CDR1 is MNHEY and CDR2 SVGEGT. V lost 2 bases and J lost 5; bases outside the gene matches: 4.